The 17 T cell receptor beta chains in this list originate from one sample, sequenced in a study of T cell changes during pregnancy in multiple sclerosis. Generated by immunoSEQ multiplex PCR, the TCRdb table keeps only in-frame clones and is missing some. The data show about 42,000 clones, with about 88% seen just once and approximately 1% held by the top ten. The sample was CD4+ T cells from peripheral blood mononuclear cells, taken in the second trimester of pregnancy. These receptors all stem from a female donor with multiple sclerosis, enrolled in a pregnancy study.

The gene calls are TRBV5-1 and TRBJ2-1, with 10 bases identical to TRBD2. The germline gives CDR1 SGHRS, CDR2 YFSETQ. V shed 0 bases and J 7 bases; nucleotides not matched to a gene: 4. The CDR3 has 15 residues. CDR3 bases: TGCGCCAGCAGCTTGGCCCAGCGGGAGGGGAATGAGCAGTTCTTC. Translated: CASSLAQREGNEQFF.

This clone was observed once. The V gene is TRBV5-1, the J gene TRBJ1-1; D perhaps matches TRBD1 (6 bases). V lost 6 bases and J 0 bases, leaving 9 bases between the germline ends. The germline V gene has CDR1 SGHRS and CDR2 YFSETQ. The CDR3 consists of 13 residues. CDR3 sequence reads: CASNQGMNTEAFF. Written as DNA, the CDR3 is TGCGCCAGCAACCAGGGGATGAACACTGAAGCTTTCTTT. Variable domain in full (rest from reference TRBV5-1 and TRBJ1-1): KAGVTQTPRYLIKTRGQQVTLSCSPISGHRSVSWYQQTPGQGLQFLFEYFSETQRNKGNFPGRFSGRQFSNSRSEMNVSTLELGDSALYLCASNQGMNTEAFFGQGTRLTVV.

This clone was seen once. The chain carries TRBV21-1 and TRBJ1-5; TRBD1 is taken as the D call from the table, unchecked against the DNA. TRBV21-1 is shown as a pseudogene. This CDR3 has 16 amino acids. The CDR3 spells CASSKGECRGDQPQHF. Written as DNA, the CDR3 is TGTGCCAGCAGCAAAGGGGAATGCAGGGGTGATCAGCCCCAGCATTTT.

This sequence joins TRBV5-1 and TRBJ1-1, with D possibly being TRBD1 (5 bases). The length of the CDR3 is 17 residues. CDR1 SGHRS and CDR2 YFSETQ come from the germline V gene. V was pared by 3 bases and J by 0 bases, with 18 bases between. Here the CDR3 DNA reads TGCGCCAGCAGCTCCCGCCAGGGCCCTTTCATGAACACTGAAGCTTTCTTT. Protein product: CASSSRQGPFMNTEAFF.

This clone was found once. The chain employs TRBV7-3 and TRBJ1-5, with 10 bases aligning to TRBD1. CDR3 size: 16 residues. Germline CDR1 reads SGHTA; CDR2 reads FQGTGA. V shed 5 bases, J shed 6 bases, and the junction held 10 bases outside the gene matches. The CDR3 coding sequence is TGTGCCAGCAGCCCCCAACACGGGGACAGGGGTCAGCCCCAGCATTTT. It specifies CASSPQHGDRGQPQHF.

The genes are TRBV7-9 and TRBJ2-7, with 11 bases fitting TRBD2. Germline V gene data show CDR1 as SEHNR and CDR2 as FQNEAQ (reference sequence). This CDR3 has 18 amino acids. The junction had 14 bases not matched to a gene; V was cut back by 6 bases and J by 1 base. The CDR3 coding sequence is TGTGCCAGCAGTTCTGTCTCAACCGGGACTAGCGGTTCCTACGAGCAGTACTTC. This sequence encodes CASSSVSTGTSGSYEQYF.

V and J are TRBV19 and TRBJ2-7, with 7 bases fitting TRBD1. The CDR3 totals 15 residues. The V and J ends lost 2 bases and 2 bases, in that order; junction bases with no gene match: 6. The germline CDR1 and CDR2 sequences are LNHDA and SQIVND (reference sequence). The CDR3 nucleotides are TGTGCCAGTAGTATAAGGGGGCGCGTTCCCTACGAGCAGTACTTC. This codes for CASSIRGRVPYEQYF.

The chain uses TRBV5-1 and TRBJ1-1; D possibly corresponds to TRBD1 (6 bases). CDR3 size: 17 residues. CDR1 and CDR2 from the germline V gene are SGHRS and YFSETQ. Trimming pared 4 bases from V and 4 bases from J, leaving 23 bases between. CDR3 amino acids: CASSGGDYRDTGTEAFF. The CDR3 DNA reads as TGCGCCAGCAGCGGGGGGGACTACAGGGATACGGGCACTGAAGCTTTCTTT.

V usage is TRBV28 and J usage is TRBJ2-2; 10 bases align to TRBD1. The CDR3 runs 15 residues. V shed 7 bases, J shed 5 bases, and the junction held 7 bases outside the gene matches. CDR1 and CDR2 from the germline V gene are MDHEN and SYDVKM. The CDR3 nucleotides read TGTGCCAGCATCCTCGACAGGGGGCAGACCGGGGAGCTGTTTTTT. Its protein is CASILDRGQTGELFF.

This chain connects TRBV4-2 to TRBJ2-3, with 9 nucleotides matching TRBD2. From germline, CDR1 is LGHNA and CDR2 YNFKEQ. CDR3 length equals 16 residues. V shed 2 bases and J 6 bases; nucleotides not matched to a gene: 9. The CDR3 sequence: CASSQPAGGPADTQYF. CDR3 DNA: TGTGCCAGCAGCCAACCTGCGGGAGGGCCGGCGGATACGCAGTATTTT.

This chain uses TRBV7-3 with TRBJ2-3, with 7 bases identical to TRBD1. Germline V lookup: CDR1 SGHTA, CDR2 FQGTGA. The V segment lost 1 base and the J segment 2 bases; nucleotides outside the gene matches: 12. CDR3 length equals 18 residues. As DNA, the CDR3 is TGTGCCAGCAGCTTAAAGGGGATCGGAACAGGGGTCACAGATACGCAGTATTTT. As protein: CASSLKGIGTGVTDTQYF.

The gene calls are TRBV25-1 and TRBJ2-3; D unclear. CDR3 size: 12 residues. Germline V gene sequence: CDR1 MGHDK, CDR2 SYGVNS. Trimming left V 1 base short and J 10 bases short, with 9 bases between. The DNA for the CDR3 is TGTGCCAGCAGTGAATTAGCTACTCCGCAGTATTTT. This codes for CASSELATPQYF.

This chain links TRBV5-1 with TRBJ2-1, with 10 bases fitting TRBD2. The CDR3 consists of 15 residues. The germline gives CDR1 SGHRS, CDR2 YFSETQ. The V and J ends lost 0 bases and 10 bases, in that order; junction bases with no gene match: 7. The CDR3 reads CASSLESLAGVEQFF. The DNA for the CDR3 is TGCGCCAGCAGCTTGGAAAGTCTAGCGGGAGTCGAGCAGTTCTTC.

As DNA, the CDR3 is TGTGCCAGCAGCTTCGGAGCGGGAGGGCTTGATACGCAGTATTTT. Protein product: CASSFGAGGLDTQYF. V gene TRBV11-2 combines with J gene TRBJ2-3, with 10 nucleotides matching TRBD2. Germline CDR1 and CDR2: SGHAT and FQNNGV. Germline trimming cut 3 bases from V and 6 bases from J; bases unmatched to any gene: 6. The CDR3 consists of 15 residues. The full variable domain, completed using reference TRBV11-2 and TRBJ2-3, is EAGVAQSPRYKIIEKRQSVAFWCNPISGHATLYWYQQILGQGPKLLIQFQNNGVVDDSQLPKDRFSAERLKGVDSTLKIQPAKLEDSAVYLCASSFGAGGLDTQYFGPGTRLTVL.

This chain connects TRBV19 to TRBJ2-2; 10 nucleotides align to TRBD2. Per germline, CDR1 LNHDA and CDR2 SQIVND (reference sequence). V gave up 4 bases and J gave up 5 bases; unmatched junction bases: 1. The length of the CDR3 is 14 residues. This CDR3 reads CASSTLAGTGELFF. In DNA form, the CDR3 reads TGTGCCAGTAGTACACTAGCGGGGACCGGGGAGCTGTTTTTT. The full variable domain, in which reference TRBV19 and TRBJ2-2 provide the parts outside the CDR3, is DGGITQSPKYLFRKEGQNVTLSCEQNLNHDAMYWYRQDPGQGLRLIYYSQIVNDFQKGDIAEGYSVSREKKESFPLTVTSAQKNPTAFYLCASSTLAGTGELFFGEGSRLTVL.

J is TRBJ2-7 and V is TRBV28, with D perhaps TRBD2 (6 bases). V was pared by 6 bases and J by 6 bases, with 18 bases between. Germline V lookup: CDR1 MDHEN, CDR2 SYDVKM. The CDR3 extends over 14 amino acids. The CDR3 spells CASSQRAVGFEQYF. CDR3 coding DNA: TGTGCCAGCAGCCAGCGGGCGGTGGGCTTCGAGCAGTACTTC.

CDR3 in amino acids: CASSPAGVMWVAFF. The DNA for the CDR3 is TGTGCCAGCAGCCCCGCGGGTGTCATGTGGGTTGCTTTCTTT. The rearrangement joins TRBV11-2 to TRBJ1-1; D unclear. V lost 5 bases, J lost 11 bases, and 21 bases lay in between. CDR3 length: 14 amino acids. The V gene's germline CDR1 is SGHAT and CDR2 FQNNGV.